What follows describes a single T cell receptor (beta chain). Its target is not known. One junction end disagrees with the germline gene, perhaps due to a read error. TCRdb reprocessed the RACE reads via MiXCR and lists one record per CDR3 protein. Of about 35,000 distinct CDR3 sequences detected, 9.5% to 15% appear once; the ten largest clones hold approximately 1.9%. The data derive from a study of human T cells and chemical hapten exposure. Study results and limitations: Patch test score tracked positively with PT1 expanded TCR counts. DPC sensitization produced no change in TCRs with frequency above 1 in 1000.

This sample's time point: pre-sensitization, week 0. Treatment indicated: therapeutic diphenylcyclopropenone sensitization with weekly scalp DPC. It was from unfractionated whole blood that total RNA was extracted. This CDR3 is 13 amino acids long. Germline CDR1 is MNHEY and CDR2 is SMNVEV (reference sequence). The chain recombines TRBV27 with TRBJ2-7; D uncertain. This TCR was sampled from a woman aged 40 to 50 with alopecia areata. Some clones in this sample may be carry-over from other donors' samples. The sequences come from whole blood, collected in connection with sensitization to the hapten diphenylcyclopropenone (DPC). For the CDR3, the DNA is TGTGCCAGCAGTCTATCCTGGGTCGAGGAGCAGTACTTC. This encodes CASSLSWVEEQYF.